The clone carrying this T cell receptor beta chain was recorded at least ten times. The antigen remains undetermined. The data stem from a study of T cell repertoires in cytomegalovirus infection. Overall study: Indications came from public TCR beta signatures; they pointed to CMV infection and to a matching HLA type. Broader study findings: HLA-C-restricted, CMV-specific TCR beta clonotypes were dominant ex vivo. The cumulative frequency of public TCR beta families identified carriers of CMV plus the relevant HLA.

The germline V gene encodes CDR1 SGHTA and CDR2 FQGNSA. The V and J ends lost 2 bases and 4 bases respectively, with 23 bases between them. The CDR3 has 18 amino acids. TCRdb re-called the reads through MiXCR, storing one row per CDR3 protein. The table lists 150,000 to 200,000 distinct CDR3 sequences, roughly 19% of them singletons. The chain links TRBV7-2 to TRBJ1-1; the D gene is possibly TRBD1 (6 bases). The sample consisted of PBMCs. The receptor was derived from a human donor in good health (CMV status not recorded). Some clones in this sample may be carry-over from other donors' samples. The CDR3 sequence: CASSLYPRRGGAGTEAFF. The CDR3 DNA sequence: TGTGCCAGCAGCTTATATCCCCGGCGGGGGGGCGCGGGCACTGAAGCTTTCTTT.